One TCR beta chain is described in this entry. This record comes from a study of cytomegalovirus exposure and HLA in healthy donors. The repertoire was sequenced with immunoSEQ multiplex PCR; TCRdb's copy has only in-frame clones and lacks some. The repertoire holds tens of thousands of clones, roughly 93% seen once, with around 3.5% in the top ten. Sequencing was done on a sample of PBMCs. This clonotype was obtained from a woman in her twenties or thirties in good health and CMV-seronegative.

CDR3 bases: TGTGCCAGTAGCAATTGGACTAGCGGGGTCTACGAGCAGTACTTC. Its protein is CASSNWTSGVYEQYF. This chain connects TRBV19 to TRBJ2-7, with 12 bases lining up with TRBD2. The germline V gene encodes CDR1 LNHDA and CDR2 SQIVND (reference sequence). The CDR3 is 15 amino acids. Trimming cost V 6 bases and J 3 bases; bases outside gene matches: 6.